This T cell receptor (beta chain) comes out of a study of blood T cell repertoires in COVID-19. Germline V CDR1 and CDR2: MNHEY, SVGAGI. Between the trimmed V and J ends, which lost 2 bases and 4 bases, there was a span of 11 bases. The CDR3 sequence is 14 residues long. Authors' methods: The authors estimated nucleated cell counts from reference gene primer amplification. Libraries were prepared by immunoSEQ multiplex PCR; TCRdb keeps only in-frame clonotypes and omits some of them. V and J calls and clone size follow that table, whereas D and trimming were derived from the DNA. Among roughly 330,000 clones listed, about 83% were seen once.

The sequencing sample was made of peripheral blood. The receptor's source is a woman in her forties or fifties with acute or convalescent COVID-19. The chain employs TRBV6-5 and TRBJ1-2; tentative D call: TRBD1 (5 bases). CDR3 loop: CASSYEAGLYGYTF. CDR3 nucleotides: TGTGCCAGCAGTTACGAGGCAGGGCTCTATGGCTACACCTTC.